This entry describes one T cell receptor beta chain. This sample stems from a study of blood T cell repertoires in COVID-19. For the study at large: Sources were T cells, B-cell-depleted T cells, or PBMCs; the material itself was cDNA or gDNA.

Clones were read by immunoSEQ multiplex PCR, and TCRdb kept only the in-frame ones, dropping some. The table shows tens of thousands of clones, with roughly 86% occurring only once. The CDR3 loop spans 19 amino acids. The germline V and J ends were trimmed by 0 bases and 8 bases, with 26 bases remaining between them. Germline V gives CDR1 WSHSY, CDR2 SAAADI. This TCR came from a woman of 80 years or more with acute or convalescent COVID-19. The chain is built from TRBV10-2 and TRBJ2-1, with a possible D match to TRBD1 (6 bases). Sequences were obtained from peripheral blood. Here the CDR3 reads CASSESKITGPTNTDEQFF. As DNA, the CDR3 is TGCGCCAGCAGTGAGTCTAAGATTACAGGGCCGACCAACACTGATGAGCAGTTCTTC.